This T cell receptor (beta chain) came from a study of human T cells and chemical hapten exposure. Study as a whole: Patch tests applied 0.01% DPC to the upper back, read at 6 days.

Unique molecular identifiers were attached to individual cDNA molecules during library preparation. A single record per CDR3 protein comes from TCRdb applying MiXCR to the RACE reads. The repertoire includes nearly 350,000 distinct CDR3 sequences, approximately 6.3% of them detected once, and roughly 8% sits in the top ten. The CDR3 loop spans 15 amino acids. Germline CDR1 reads LGHDT; CDR2 reads YNNKEL (reference sequence). The V gene end was trimmed by 4 bases and the J gene end by 7 bases; junction bases not matched to a gene: 7. Time point meaning: patch test 1, 2 weeks after DPC sensitization. Documented treatment: therapeutic diphenylcyclopropenone sensitization with weekly scalp DPC.

The starting material was whole blood, obtained in connection with sensitization to the hapten diphenylcyclopropenone (DPC). The V call is TRBV3-1, the J call TRBJ2-1; 10 nucleotides agree with TRBD1. This clonotype was obtained from a woman aged 18-30 years with alopecia areata. Some clones in this sample may be carry-over from other donors' samples. CDR3 sequence (DNA): TGTGCCAGCAGCCCGGGACAGGGGATTCGGAATGAGCAGTTCTTC. It yields the protein CASSPGQGIRNEQFF.